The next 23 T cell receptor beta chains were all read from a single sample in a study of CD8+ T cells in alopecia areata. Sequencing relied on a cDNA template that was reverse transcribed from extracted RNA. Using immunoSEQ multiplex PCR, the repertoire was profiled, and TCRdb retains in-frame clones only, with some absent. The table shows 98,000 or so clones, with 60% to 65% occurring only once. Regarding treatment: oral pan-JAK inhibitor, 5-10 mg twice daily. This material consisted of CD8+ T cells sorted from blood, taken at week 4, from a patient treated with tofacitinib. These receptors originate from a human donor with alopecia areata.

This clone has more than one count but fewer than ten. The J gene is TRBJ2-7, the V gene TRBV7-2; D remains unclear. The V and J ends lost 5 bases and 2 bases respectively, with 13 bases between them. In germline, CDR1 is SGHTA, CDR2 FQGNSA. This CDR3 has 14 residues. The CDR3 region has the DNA TGTGCCAGCAGCGCTGGCATAAGGGCCTACGAGCAGTACTTC. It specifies CASSAGIRAYEQYF.

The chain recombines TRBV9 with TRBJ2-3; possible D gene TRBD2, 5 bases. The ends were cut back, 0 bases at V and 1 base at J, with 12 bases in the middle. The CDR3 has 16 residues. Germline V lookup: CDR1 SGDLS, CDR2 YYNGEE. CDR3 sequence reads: CASSVVSRGGTDTQYF. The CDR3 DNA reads TGTGCCAGCAGCGTAGTTTCTCGGGGTGGCACAGATACGCAGTATTTT.

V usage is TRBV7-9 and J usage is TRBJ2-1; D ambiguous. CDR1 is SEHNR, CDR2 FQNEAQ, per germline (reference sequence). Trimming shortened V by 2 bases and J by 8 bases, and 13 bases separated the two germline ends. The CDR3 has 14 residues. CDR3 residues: CASSLSFGAHEQFF. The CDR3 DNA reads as TGTGCCAGCAGCTTATCTTTCGGCGCGCATGAGCAGTTCTTC.

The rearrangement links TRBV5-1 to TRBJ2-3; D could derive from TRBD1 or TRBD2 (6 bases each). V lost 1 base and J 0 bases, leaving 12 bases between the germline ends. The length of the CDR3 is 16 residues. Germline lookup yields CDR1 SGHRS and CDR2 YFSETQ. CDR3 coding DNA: TGCGCCAGCAGCTTGATGGAAGGGGGGAGCACAGATACGCAGTATTTT. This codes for CASSLMEGGSTDTQYF.

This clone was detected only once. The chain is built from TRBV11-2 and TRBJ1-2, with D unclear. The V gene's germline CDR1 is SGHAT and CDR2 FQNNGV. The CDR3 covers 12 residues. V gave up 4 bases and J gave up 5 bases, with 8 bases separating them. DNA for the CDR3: TGTGCCAGCAGCTCGACGGATTATGGCTACACCTTC. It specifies CASSSTDYGYTF.

The CDR3 nucleotides are TGTGCCAGCAGCTTGGGTGGGGCGAGGACTAATGAAAAACTGTTTTTT. It specifies CASSLGGARTNEKLFF. This chain joins TRBV5-6 and TRBJ1-4, with TRBD1 as a possible D gene (5 bases). The germline V gene encodes CDR1 SGHDT and CDR2 YYEEEE. There are 16 residues in the CDR3. The germline V and J ends were trimmed by 0 bases and 2 bases, with 11 bases remaining between them.

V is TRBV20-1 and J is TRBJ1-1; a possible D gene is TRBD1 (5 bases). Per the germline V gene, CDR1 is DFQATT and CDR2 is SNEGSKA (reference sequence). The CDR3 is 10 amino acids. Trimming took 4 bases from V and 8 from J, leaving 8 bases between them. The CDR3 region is CSATRGEAFF. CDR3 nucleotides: TGCAGTGCTACCCGGGGGGAAGCTTTCTTT.

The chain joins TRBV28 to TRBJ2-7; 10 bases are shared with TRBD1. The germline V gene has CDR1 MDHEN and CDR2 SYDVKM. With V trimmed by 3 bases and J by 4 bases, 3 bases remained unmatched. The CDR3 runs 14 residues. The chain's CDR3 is CASSFEGQGYEQYF. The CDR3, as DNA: TGTGCCAGCAGTTTCGAGGGACAGGGGTACGAGCAGTACTTC.

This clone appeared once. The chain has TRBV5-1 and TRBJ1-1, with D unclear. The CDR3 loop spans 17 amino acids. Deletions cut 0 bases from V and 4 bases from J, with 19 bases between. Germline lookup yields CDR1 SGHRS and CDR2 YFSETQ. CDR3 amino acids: CASSLESRAPRRTEAFF. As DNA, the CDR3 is TGCGCCAGCAGCTTGGAAAGTAGGGCCCCACGGCGCACTGAAGCTTTCTTT.

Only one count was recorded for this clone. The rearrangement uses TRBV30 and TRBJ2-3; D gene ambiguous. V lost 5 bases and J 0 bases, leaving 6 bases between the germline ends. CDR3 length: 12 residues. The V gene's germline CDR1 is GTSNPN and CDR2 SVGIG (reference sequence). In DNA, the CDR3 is TGTGCCTGGGGCGACAGCACAGATACGCAGTATTTT. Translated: CAWGDSTDTQYF.

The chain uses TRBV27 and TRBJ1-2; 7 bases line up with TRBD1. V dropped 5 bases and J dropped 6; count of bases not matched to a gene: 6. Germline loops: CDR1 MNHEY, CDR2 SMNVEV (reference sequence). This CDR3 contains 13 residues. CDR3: CASSPDRRDGYTF. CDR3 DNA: TGTGCCAGCAGTCCGGACAGGAGAGATGGCTACACCTTC.

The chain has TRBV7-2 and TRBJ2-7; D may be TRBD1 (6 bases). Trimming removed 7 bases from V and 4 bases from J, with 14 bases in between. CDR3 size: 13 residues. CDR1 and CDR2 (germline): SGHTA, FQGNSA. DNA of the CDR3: TGTGCCAGCACCCACAGGGCTCCTTACGAGCAGTACTTC. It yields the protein CASTHRAPYEQYF.

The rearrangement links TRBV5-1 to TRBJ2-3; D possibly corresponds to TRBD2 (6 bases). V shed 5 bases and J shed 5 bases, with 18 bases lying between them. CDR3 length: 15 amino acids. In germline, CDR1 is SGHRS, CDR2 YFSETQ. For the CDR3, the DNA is TGCGCCAGCAGGGCGACAAGCCTCGGGGGAGATACGCAGTATTTT. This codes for CASRATSLGGDTQYF.

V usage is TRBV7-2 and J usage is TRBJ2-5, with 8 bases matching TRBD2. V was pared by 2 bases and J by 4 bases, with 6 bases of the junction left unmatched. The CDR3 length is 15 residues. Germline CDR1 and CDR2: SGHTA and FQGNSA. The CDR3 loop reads CASSLLAGSIETQYF. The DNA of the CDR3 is TGTGCCAGCAGCTTATTAGCGGGATCGATAGAGACCCAGTACTTC.

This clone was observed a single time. The CDR3 DNA follows: TGTGCCAGTAGTCCCCTCCTACTAGCGGGGGGGCTAGAGACCCAGTACTTC. It codes for CASSPLLLAGGLETQYF. V is TRBV19 and J is TRBJ2-5; 13 bases align to TRBD2. After removal of 5 bases from V and 4 bases from J, the junction contained 10 bases not matched to a gene. This CDR3 has 17 residues. Germline V gene lookup returns CDR1 LNHDA and CDR2 SQIVND (reference sequence).

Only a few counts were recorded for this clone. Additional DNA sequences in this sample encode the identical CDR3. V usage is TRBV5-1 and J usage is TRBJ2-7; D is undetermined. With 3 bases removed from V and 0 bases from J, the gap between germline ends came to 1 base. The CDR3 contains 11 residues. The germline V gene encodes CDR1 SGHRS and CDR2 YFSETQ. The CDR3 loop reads CASSSSYEQYF. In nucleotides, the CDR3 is TGCGCCAGCAGCTCCTCCTACGAGCAGTACTTC. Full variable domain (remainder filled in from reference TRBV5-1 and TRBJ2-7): KAGVTQTPRYLIKTRGQQVTLSCSPISGHRSVSWYQQTPGQGLQFLFEYFSETQRNKGNFPGRFSGRQFSNSRSEMNVSTLELGDSALYLCASSSSYEQYFGPGTRLTVT.

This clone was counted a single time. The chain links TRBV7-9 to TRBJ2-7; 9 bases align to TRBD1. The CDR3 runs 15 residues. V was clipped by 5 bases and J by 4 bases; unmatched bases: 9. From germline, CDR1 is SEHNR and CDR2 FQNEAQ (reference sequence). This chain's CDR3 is CASSPGTGNSYEQYF. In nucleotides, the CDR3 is TGTGCCAGCAGCCCCGGGACAGGGAATTCTTACGAGCAGTACTTC.

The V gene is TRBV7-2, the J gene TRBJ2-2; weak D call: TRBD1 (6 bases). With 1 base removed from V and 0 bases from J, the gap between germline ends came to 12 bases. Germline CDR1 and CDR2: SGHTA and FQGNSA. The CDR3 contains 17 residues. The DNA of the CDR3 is TGTGCCAGCAGCTTAGTACCGGGACACACGAACACCGGGGAGCTGTTTTTT. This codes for CASSLVPGHTNTGELFF.

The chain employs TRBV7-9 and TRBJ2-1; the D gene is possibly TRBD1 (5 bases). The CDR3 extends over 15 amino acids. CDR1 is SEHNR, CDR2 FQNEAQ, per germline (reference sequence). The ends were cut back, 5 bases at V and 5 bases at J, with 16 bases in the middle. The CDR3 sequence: CASSPETVIDNEQFF. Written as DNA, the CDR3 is TGTGCCAGCAGCCCCGAGACAGTAATAGACAATGAGCAGTTCTTC.

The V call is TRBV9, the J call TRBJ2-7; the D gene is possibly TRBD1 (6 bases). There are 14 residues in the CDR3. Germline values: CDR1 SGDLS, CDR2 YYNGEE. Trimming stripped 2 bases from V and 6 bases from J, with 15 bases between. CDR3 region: CASSVGQSSGEQYF. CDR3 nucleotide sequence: TGTGCCAGCAGCGTTGGACAGTCCTCCGGCGAGCAGTACTTC.

CDR3 in amino acids: CAISMTGENTEAFF. CDR3 nucleotides: TGTGCCATCAGTATGACAGGGGAGAACACTGAAGCTTTCTTT. The chain recombines TRBV10-3 with TRBJ1-1; TRBD1 matches at 8 bases. V trimming: 5 bases; J trimming: 1 base; junction bases outside the gene matches: 3. The length of the CDR3 is 14 residues. Germline CDR1 is ENHRY and CDR2 is SYGVKD.

The CDR3 reads CASSLGRRSQPQHF. The CDR3 coding sequence is TGTGCCAGCAGCTTGGGCCGGCGGAGCCAGCCCCAGCATTTT. V usage is TRBV5-6 and J usage is TRBJ1-5; no firm D call. The germline V gene encodes CDR1 SGHDT and CDR2 YYEEEE. Trimming took 0 bases from V and 7 from J, leaving 11 bases between them. The CDR3 extends over 14 amino acids. Using reference TRBV5-6 and TRBJ1-5 for the parts outside the CDR3, the full variable domain is DAGVTQSPTHLIKTRGQQVTLRCSPKSGHDTVSWYQQALGQGPQFIFQYYEEEERQRGNFPDRFSGHQFPNYSSELNVNALLLGDSALYLCASSLGRRSQPQHFGDGTRLSIL.

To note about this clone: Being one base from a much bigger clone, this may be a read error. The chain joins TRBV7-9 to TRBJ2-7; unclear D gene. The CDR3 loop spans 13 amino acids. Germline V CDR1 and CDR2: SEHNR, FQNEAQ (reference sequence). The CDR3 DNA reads TGTGCCGGCAGCAAGGACGCAACCTACGAGCAGTACTTC. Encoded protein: CAGSKDATYEQYF.